The 16 T cell receptor beta chains in this list originate from one sample, sequenced in a study of shared clonotypes between healthy human individuals. Libraries were prepared by immunoSEQ multiplex PCR; TCRdb keeps only in-frame clonotypes and omits some of them. The repertoire holds about 110,000 clones, with roughly two thirds as singletons. The sample comprised memory CD8+ T cells sorted from blood. Subset in this sample: CD45RO+ cells pooled with CCR7-negative TemRA cells. These receptor sequences come from a woman in her 30s in good health.

This chain connects TRBV6-5 to TRBJ2-7; D possibly corresponds to TRBD1 (6 bases). Germline CDR1 MNHEY, CDR2 SVGAGI. Trimming removed 0 bases at V and 4 bases at J, with 16 bases between. There are 16 residues in the CDR3. CDR3 nucleotides: TGTGCCAGCAGTTACTCAGTCGGCGACAGGATGTACGAGCAGTACTTC. This sequence encodes CASSYSVGDRMYEQYF.

As concerns this clone: Other DNA sequences in this sample translate to the same CDR3. This chain uses TRBV4-2 with TRBJ2-2; TRBD2 matches 12 bases. Trimming took 1 base from V and 6 from J; bases not matched to a gene: 0. CDR1 is LGHNA and CDR2 is YNFKEQ in the germline V gene. The CDR3 contains 15 residues. Here the CDR3 reads CASSQGLAGAGELFF. CDR3 nucleotides: TGTGCCAGCAGCCAAGGACTAGCGGGAGCCGGGGAGCTGTTTTTT.

This chain links TRBV25-1 with TRBJ2-1, with D tentatively TRBD1 or TRBD2 (5 bases each). Per germline, CDR1 MGHDK and CDR2 SYGVNS. Trimming shortened V by 2 bases and J by 6 bases, and 23 bases separated the two germline ends. CDR3 length: 18 amino acids. CDR3 nucleotides: TGTGCCAGCAGTGAAACTCCTCCCCCGGGACCACCTTTCAATGAGCAGTTCTTC. Amino acid sequence: CASSETPPPGPPFNEQFF.

V usage is TRBV27 and J usage is TRBJ2-7, with a possible D match to TRBD2 (6 bases). This CDR3 spans 14 amino acids. Trimming removed 5 bases at V and 6 bases at J, with 17 bases between. Germline V gene lookup returns CDR1 MNHEY and CDR2 SMNVEV (reference sequence). CDR3 region: CASSQSGVYSEQYF. In DNA form, the CDR3 reads TGTGCCAGCAGTCAGTCGGGGGTGTACAGCGAGCAGTACTTC.

The chain has TRBV14 and TRBJ2-7; D is ambiguous. V gave up 3 bases and J gave up 5 bases, with 29 bases separating them. Germline V lookup: CDR1 SGHDN, CDR2 FVKESK. The CDR3 has 19 residues. The CDR3 loop is CASSHGSHGLRPEPNEQYF. CDR3 sequence (DNA): TGTGCCAGCAGCCACGGAAGCCACGGATTAAGACCTGAGCCAAACGAGCAGTACTTC. Full variable domain (rest looked up from reference TRBV14 and TRBJ2-7): EAGVTQFPSHSVIEKGQTVTLRCDPISGHDNLYWYRRVMGKEIKFLLHFVKESKQDESGMPNNRFLAERTGGTYSTLKVQPAELEDSGVYFCASSHGSHGLRPEPNEQYFGPGTRLTVT.

This clone has more than one count but fewer than ten. The genes are TRBV5-1 and TRBJ2-2; TRBD1 matches 8 bases. With V trimmed by 2 bases and J by 5 bases, 8 bases remained unmatched. Germline CDR1 and CDR2: SGHRS and YFSETQ. The CDR3 consists of 16 residues. The CDR3 is CASSLLTGALTGELFF. Written as DNA, the CDR3 is TGCGCCAGCAGCTTACTGACAGGGGCGCTGACCGGGGAGCTGTTTTTT.

The chain uses TRBV4-1 and TRBJ2-7; D is ambiguous. The CDR3 has 15 residues. Per germline, CDR1 MGHRA and CDR2 YSYEKL. V lost 0 bases and J lost 4, with 13 bases in between. The CDR3 protein is CASSQDVLLGYEQYF. In nucleotides, the CDR3 is TGCGCCAGCAGCCAAGATGTCCTGCTTGGGTACGAGCAGTACTTC.

This clone is a singleton in its sample. The chain joins TRBV30 to TRBJ1-2; D gene ambiguous. V lost 2 bases, J lost 4 bases, and 11 bases lay in between. This CDR3 spans 13 amino acids. The germline gives CDR1 GTSNPN, CDR2 SVGIG (reference sequence). The CDR3 coding sequence is TGTGCCTGGAGTAGAGGGCAGGCCTATGGCTACACCTTC. It yields the protein CAWSRGQAYGYTF.

This chain links TRBV5-1 with TRBJ2-7; D unclear. Germline CDR1 SGHRS, CDR2 YFSETQ. The CDR3 is 14 amino acids. The V end lost 2 bases, the J end lost 0 bases, and 9 bases lay between the germline ends. Written as DNA, the CDR3 is TGCGCCAGCAGCTTCAGGCAAAACTCCTACGAGCAGTACTTC. Protein: CASSFRQNSYEQYF.

This clone showed up many times. The rearrangement joins TRBV25-1 to TRBJ1-5; D is ambiguous. CDR3 length equals 15 residues. V lost 5 bases, J lost 0 bases, and 11 bases lay in between. Germline CDR1 reads MGHDK; CDR2 reads SYGVNS. CDR3 DNA: TGTGCCAGCAGTCCGGACTTGTATAGCAATCAGCCCCAGCATTTT. As protein: CASSPDLYSNQPQHF.

The chain employs TRBV5-1 and TRBJ2-5; the D gene could be TRBD1 or TRBD2 (5 bases each). CDR1 is SGHRS and CDR2 is YFSETQ in the germline V gene. The CDR3 has 14 residues. The germline V and J ends were trimmed by 6 bases and 5 bases, with 17 bases remaining between them. The CDR3 is CASTWDGFGETQYF. Here the CDR3 DNA reads TGCGCCAGCACCTGGGACGGGTTTGGTGAGACCCAGTACTTC.

This chain connects TRBV7-9 to TRBJ2-7; D is ambiguous. This CDR3 is 11 amino acids long. The ends were cut back, 1 base at V and 8 bases at J, with 6 bases in the middle. Germline CDR1 reads SEHNR; CDR2 reads FQNEAQ (reference sequence). CDR3 residues: CASSLDEKQYF. CDR3 in DNA: TGTGCCAGCAGCTTAGACGAGAAGCAGTACTTC.

The chain has TRBV4-1 and TRBJ2-3, with D perhaps TRBD2 (7 bases). The CDR3 has 18 amino acids. The germline CDR1 and CDR2 sequences are MGHRA and YSYEKL. V lost 0 bases and J lost 0, with 16 bases in between. The CDR3 spells CASSQDRGRADSTDTQYF. The CDR3 DNA follows: TGCGCCAGCAGCCAAGATAGGGGGAGGGCCGATAGCACAGATACGCAGTATTTT.

This chain connects TRBV19 to TRBJ2-3, with D unclear. Per germline, CDR1 LNHDA and CDR2 SQIVND (reference sequence). The CDR3 extends over 13 amino acids. V was clipped by 1 base and J by 3 bases, with 5 bases between them. CDR3 protein: CASSIAATDTQYF. The CDR3 DNA reads as TGTGCCAGTAGTATAGCAGCGACAGATACGCAGTATTTT.

The V call is TRBV25-1, the J call TRBJ2-3, with 8 bases that match TRBD2. This CDR3 is 17 amino acids long. With V trimmed by 2 bases and J by 1 base, 8 bases remained unmatched. The germline V gene has CDR1 MGHDK and CDR2 SYGVNS. The CDR3 region is CASSEPADGRGTDTQYF. In DNA, the CDR3 is TGTGCCAGCAGTGAACCGGCGGACGGGAGGGGCACAGATACGCAGTATTTT.

The V and J genes are TRBV2 and TRBJ2-6; D gene ambiguous. V was trimmed by 7 bases and J by 2 bases, leaving 12 bases between them. This CDR3 region has 15 residues. Germline loops: CDR1 SNHLY, CDR2 FYNNEI. CDR3 loop: CASTGLEAGANVLTF. CDR3 coding DNA: TGTGCCAGCACGGGCCTCGAGGCTGGGGCCAACGTCCTGACTTTC.